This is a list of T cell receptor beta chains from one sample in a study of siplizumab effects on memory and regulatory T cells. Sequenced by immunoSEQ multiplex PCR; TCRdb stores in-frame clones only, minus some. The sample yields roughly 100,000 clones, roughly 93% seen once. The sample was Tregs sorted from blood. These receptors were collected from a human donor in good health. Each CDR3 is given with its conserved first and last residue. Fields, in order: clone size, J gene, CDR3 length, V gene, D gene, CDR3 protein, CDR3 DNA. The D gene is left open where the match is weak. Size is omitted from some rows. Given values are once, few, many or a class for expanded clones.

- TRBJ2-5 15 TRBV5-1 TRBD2 CASSLATGGQETQYF TGCGCCAGCAGCTTGGCCACGGGGGGGCAGGAGACCCAGTACTTC
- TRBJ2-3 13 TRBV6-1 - CASSGFGTDTQYF TGTGCCAGCAGTGGATTCGGCACAGATACGCAGTATTTT
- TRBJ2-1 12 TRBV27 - CASSFPGNEQFF TGTGCCAGCAGTTTTCCGGGCAATGAGCAGTTCTTC
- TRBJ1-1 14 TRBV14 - CASSLGRVNTEAFF TGTGCCAGCAGCCTAGGCAGGGTGAACACTGAAGCTTTCTTT
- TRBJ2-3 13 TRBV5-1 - CASKGWSTDTQYF TGCGCCAGCAAAGGCTGGTCCACAGATACGCAGTATTTT
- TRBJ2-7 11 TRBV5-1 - CASSSAYEQYF TGCGCCAGCAGCTCAGCGTACGAGCAGTACTTC
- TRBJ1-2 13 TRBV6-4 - CASSDLGGLGYTF TGTGCCAGCAGTGACCTCGGGGGTCTTGGCTACACCTTC
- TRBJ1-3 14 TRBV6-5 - CASRRTGSGNTIYF TGTGCCAGCAGGAGAACAGGGTCAGGAAACACCATATATTTT
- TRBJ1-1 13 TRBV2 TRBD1 CATERDRGTEAFF TGTGCCACCGAGAGGGACAGGGGTACTGAAGCTTTCTTT
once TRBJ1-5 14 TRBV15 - CATRLSGSGSPQHF TGTGCCACCAGATTGTCGGGGTCAGGGTCGCCCCAGCATTTT
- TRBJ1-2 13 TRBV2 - CASRTGPYYGYTF TGTGCCAGCAGAACCGGGCCATACTATGGCTACACCTTC
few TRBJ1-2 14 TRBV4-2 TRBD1 CASSPTGDNYGYTF TGTGCCAGCAGCCCGACAGGGGATAACTATGGCTACACCTTC
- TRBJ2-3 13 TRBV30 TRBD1 CALGQGSGDTQYF TGTGCCCTTGGACAGGGATCGGGAGATACGCAGTATTTT